Included here is one T cell receptor beta chain sequence, with context. Its antigen remains unknown. TCRdb recomputed calls from the 5' RACE reads with MiXCR, one row per CDR3 protein. This sample has about 73,000 distinct CDR3 sequences; 7.7% occur once, and the top ten carry around 45%. This record comes from a study of T cells after yellow fever vaccination. Study-wide context: Fractions with few cells were prepared using SMART-Seq v4 Ultra Low Input.

Germline CDR1 and CDR2: SEHNR and FQNEAQ (reference sequence). V trimming: 3 bases; J trimming: 5 bases; junction bases outside the gene matches: 9. The length of the CDR3 is 15 residues. Study-wide results and caveats: Re-detected after boosting: most primary clones, about 96% of CD4 and roughly 88% of CD8. A faster peak, day 5 versus 15, was reached by the weaker secondary response.

The rearrangement uses TRBV7-9 and TRBJ2-7, with 8 bases aligning to TRBD2. Sequencing used CD8+ T cells sorted from PBMCs, obtained on the day of the yellow fever booster vaccination. This TCR derives from a man younger than 45 who received the YFV17D yellow fever vaccine. The CDR3 is CASSFGGRPLDEQYF. In DNA form, the CDR3 reads TGTGCCAGCAGCTTTGGCGGGAGGCCCTTGGACGAGCAGTACTTC.